The entry below gives a single TCR beta chain sequence along with its context. As yet, its antigen is unknown. At the time of sampling, donors were nominally healthy, though unrecorded immune exposures were likely. The data belong to a study of cytomegalovirus exposure and HLA in healthy donors. It was with 60 Vbeta and 13 Jbeta primers that the PCR ran. Clones were sequenced by immunoSEQ multiplex PCR, and TCRdb holds only the in-frame ones, with some missing. The sample yields 90,000 to 100,000 clones, 50% to 75% seen once. Study results and caveats: Available immune exposure information was restricted to CMV serostatus only. Testing in vitro showed three CMV-associated chains specific for CMV antigens.

Germline V gene sequence: CDR1 MNHNY, CDR2 SVGAGI (reference sequence). This CDR3 has 15 residues. V lost 0 bases and J 5 bases, leaving 14 bases between the germline ends. The rearrangement uses TRBV6-6 and TRBJ2-7, with D perhaps TRBD1 (6 bases). The origin of this receptor is a young man in good health and CMV-seronegative. Material: PBMCs. The CDR3 DNA sequence: TGTGCCAGCAGTTACTCGACTGGCAGGGGCGACGAGCAGTACTTC. Amino acids: CASSYSTGRGDEQYF.